This T cell receptor (beta chain) was found in a study of long-term antiretroviral therapy in people with HIV (dated by TCRdb to between 2021 and 2023). In terms of the full investigation: The earliest samples were collected roughly a decade before the 2015 WHO recommendation for immediate ART, at a time when ART was usually postponed until CD4 counts fell. Whether ART initiation and durable HIV suppression were associated with changes in peripheral blood TRB repertoire composition and diversity was tested in a retrospective serial study. From 25 to 30 adults with confirmed HIV infection, the cohort provided roughly 200 cryopreserved PBMC samples, gathered serially across a mean of about six years (range 1-12). About 40% of the 30 participants with HIV were female. No cross-contamination during QIAcube processing was shown when test extractions of a monoclonal T-cell line were performed alongside roughly 30 polyclonal samples. Broader findings and caveats from the paper: Because pre-ART samples had limited cell numbers, unsorted PBMC were profiled rather than sorted CD4+ and CD8+ T cells. ART initiation was associated with a significant increase in TRB diversity, but diversity stayed significantly below transplant donor controls even after long-term ART. The repertoire was dominated across all time points by expanded TRB clones identified before ART initiation, although this dominance was seen to fluctuate and to decrease in many PLHIV after ART. Owing to limited PBMC availability, only the TCR beta chain was sequenced, without alpha chain pairing. The samples were dated from the mid-2000s to the late 2010s, and the ART regimens that were used may be less effective than current ART regimens. Inferences about post-ART repertoire changes are limited because no data were available on ART adherence, viral resistance or therapy changes. Compared with controls, HIV repertoires had narrower CDR3 length ranges, and the network structure pointed to an antigen-experienced repertoire that shifted only slightly toward naive after ART.

Concerning this clone itself: No antigen is known for it. Per-base qualities were not stored, and no clone one base away is much larger.

To be included, a participant needed at least one PBMC sample from before ART initiation plus at least two post-ART samples. All participants with HIV were treated in the United States of America. Before DNA extraction, cryopreserved samples of roughly 0.9-11 million PBMC were thawed and then washed. At the time of the earliest PBMC sample for each participant with HIV, ages ranged from roughly 23 to 60 years. PBMC samples were contributed by each participant from 1-4 timepoints before ART initiation and 2-8 timepoints after ART initiation, with a median of 7 samples. Serial HIV viral load, CD4+ T-cell count, ART history and demographic data were obtained for every participant. Genomic DNA was extracted from unsorted PBMC with a Qiagen kit on a QIAcube, with processing performed in batches of 12 samples. Sequencing of the TRB variable region was done with the immunoSEQ hsTCRB v3.0 assay at survey level resolution. The targeted TRB sequencing depth was about 35,000-55,000 T-cell genomes per sample. TRB libraries were pooled and sequenced on an Illumina MiSeq using a v3 150-cycle kit. In the paper's pipeline: Analysis of repertoires was carried out in R inside a reproducible Nextflow workflow spanning QC, data transformation and analysis. Custom analyses were implemented in LymphoSeq2, an R package for AIRR-Seq data exploration. Several samples that produced fewer than 5000 total TRB sequences were removed, so 180 or so HIV repertoires were analyzed. Of the approximately 190 retained HIV repertoires, about 59 were collected before and roughly 130 after ART initiation. Each repertoire was downsampled to 5000 TRB nucleotide sequences, and summary statistics were averaged across 100 downsampling iterations. Only TRB sequences with CDR3 regions of at least seven amino acids were retained for analysis. Two measures captured diversity: a Shannon entropy-derived clonality score and the Gini coefficient. In the repertoire networks, any two of the top 5000 CDR3 amino acid sequences were connected whenever the two sequences differed by an edit distance of one. For TRB CDR3 amino acid sequences, GLIPH2 was used to predict antigen specificity groups and MHC restriction. To flag known CMV, EBV, HIV or tissue antigen associations, CDR3 amino acid sequences were matched against VDJdb and McPAS-TCR. Pre-ART, post-ART and control groups were compared with Wilcoxon signed-rank tests and Holm-Bonferroni correction. TCRdb retrieved this table from immuneACCESS and kept in-frame rearrangements only. Not all clones are present; in checked studies, unresolved V genes account for under half, and no reason is known for the remainder. Clonal size and the V and J genes are those of that table, whereas D and trimming came from the DNA. This sample gives fewer than 30,000 clones in total; about 86% of them show up just once. The top ten clonotypes cover 4.5% to 5.5% of the sample.

The receptor's source is a woman aged 25 to 39 with HIV. Specimen: unsorted PBMCs, collected 0.8 years after starting antiretroviral therapy.

The CDR3 reads CASKRQKDMNTEAFF. The DNA sequence reads TGTGCCAGCAAGCGCCAGAAGGACATGAACACTGAAGCTTTCTTT. The chain joins TRBV6-1 to TRBJ1-1; TRBD1 is possibly the D segment (5 matching bases). The germline ends are 15 bases apart after V is trimmed by 7 bases and J by 0 bases. Spanning cysteine to phenylalanine, the CDR3 consists of 15 amino acids. CDR3 DNA is the only sequence kept; it has 45 bases, read in frame from the first base. CDR1 and CDR2 were assigned from the germline V gene as MNHNS and SASEGT.